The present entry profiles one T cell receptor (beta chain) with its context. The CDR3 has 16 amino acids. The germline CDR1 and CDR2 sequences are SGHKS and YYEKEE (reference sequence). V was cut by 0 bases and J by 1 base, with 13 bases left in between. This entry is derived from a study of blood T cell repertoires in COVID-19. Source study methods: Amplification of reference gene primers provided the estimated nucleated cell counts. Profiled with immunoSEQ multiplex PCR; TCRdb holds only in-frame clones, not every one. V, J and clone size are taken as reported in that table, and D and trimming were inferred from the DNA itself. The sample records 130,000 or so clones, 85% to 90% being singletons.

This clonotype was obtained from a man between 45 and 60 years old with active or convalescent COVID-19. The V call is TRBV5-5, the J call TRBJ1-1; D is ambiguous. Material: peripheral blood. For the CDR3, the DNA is TGTGCCAGCAGCTTGGCCGTCGTCCCGGGGAACACTGAAGCTTTCTTT. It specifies CASSLAVVPGNTEAFF.